These 32 T cell receptor beta chains were all obtained from the same sample, sequenced in a study of T cell responses to AZD1222 COVID-19 vaccine. Method: immunoSEQ multiplex PCR; TCRdb's copy keeps in-frame clones and lacks some. The table lists about 150,000 clones, roughly nine tenths of them singletons. The specimen was peripheral blood, collected 28 days after the second AZD1222 dose. These receptors were taken from an adult who received the AZD1222 COVID-19 vaccine.

This rearrangement joins TRBV30 to TRBJ1-1; possibly TRBD1 for D (5 bases). V lost 0 bases and J 3 bases, leaving 8 bases between the germline ends. CDR1 is GTSNPN, CDR2 SVGIG, per germline (reference sequence). The CDR3 sequence is 13 residues long. CDR3 loop: CAWSVQGHTEAFF. For the CDR3, the DNA is TGTGCCTGGAGTGTGCAGGGCCACACTGAAGCTTTCTTT.

This clone was seen once. This sample also contains other DNA sequences that code for the same CDR3. V usage is TRBV12-3 or TRBV12-4 and J usage is TRBJ2-7; D ambiguous. The CDR3 loop spans 12 amino acids. Between the trimmed V and J ends, which lost 3 bases and 0 bases, there was a span of 3 bases. As DNA, the CDR3 is TGTGCCAGCAGTTTGGGCTCCTACGAGCAGTACTTC. Translated: CASSLGSYEQYF.

This sequence joins TRBV4-2 and TRBJ1-1; unclear D gene. Trimming took 5 bases from V and 5 from J, leaving 18 bases between them. Looked up from germline, CDR1 is LGHNA and CDR2 is YNFKEQ. This CDR3 spans 15 amino acids. The CDR3 DNA reads as TGTGCCAGCAGCTACAAGGTACCCCTGCGGACTGAAGCTTTCTTT. Residues: CASSYKVPLRTEAFF.

V and J are TRBV7-9 and TRBJ1-1; D possibly corresponds to TRBD1 (5 bases). Germline V gene lookup returns CDR1 SEHNR and CDR2 FQNEAQ (reference sequence). V lost 4 bases to trimming and J lost 10 bases, with 10 bases between them. The CDR3 runs to 11 residues. This chain's CDR3 is CASSSGGGAFF. The DNA of the CDR3 is TGTGCCAGCAGCTCCGGGGGGGGAGCTTTCTTT.

This chain joins TRBV4-3 and TRBJ1-2; the D gene is possibly TRBD1 (5 bases). The CDR3 spans 17 residues. V was trimmed by 1 base and J by 2 bases, leaving 17 bases between them. Germline CDR1 is LGHNA and CDR2 is YSLEER. This CDR3 reads CASSQGQYYKGNYGYTF. The CDR3 DNA reads as TGCGCCAGCAGCCAAGGACAGTATTACAAAGGGAACTATGGCTACACCTTC.

The chain employs TRBV4-2 and TRBJ2-6, with a weak D call TRBD2 (6 bases). Trimming removed 0 bases at V and 0 bases at J, with 12 bases between. Germline V gives CDR1 LGHNA, CDR2 YNFKEQ. The CDR3 has 18 amino acids. The CDR3 DNA follows: TGTGCCAGCAGCCAAGATTCGGGGGTTCTCTCTGGGGCCAACGTCCTGACTTTC. It yields the protein CASSQDSGVLSGANVLTF.

The chain recombines TRBV4-3 with TRBJ1-4; tentative D call: TRBD1 (6 bases). Looked up from germline, CDR1 is LGHNA and CDR2 is YSLEER. Trimming cost V 0 bases and J 7 bases, with 15 bases left between them. This CDR3 has 16 amino acids. The DNA of the CDR3 is TGCGCCAGCAGCCAAGATAGGGGGGCGCGGACTGAAAAACTGTTTTTT. Its translation: CASSQDRGARTEKLFF.

The gene calls are TRBV19 and TRBJ1-3; possibly TRBD1 for D (6 bases). Trimming stripped 0 bases from V and 0 bases from J, with 9 bases between. Per the germline V gene, CDR1 is LNHDA and CDR2 is SQIVND (reference sequence). The CDR3 totals 16 residues. The CDR3 nucleotides read TGTGCCAGTAGTATAGAAACCAGGGGCTCTGGAAACACCATATATTTT. It translates to CASSIETRGSGNTIYF.

The rearrangement joins TRBV27 to TRBJ1-1; D might be TRBD1 (5 bases). The ends were cut back, 3 bases at V and 7 bases at J, with 12 bases in the middle. Per germline, CDR1 MNHEY and CDR2 SMNVEV (reference sequence). CDR3 size: 13 residues. CDR3 nucleotides: TGTGCCAGCAGTTTCCAGGGCCCCTTTGAAGCTTTCTTT. Amino acids: CASSFQGPFEAFF.

The genes are TRBV11-1 and TRBJ2-3, with D possibly TRBD1 on 5 matching bases. Trimming removed 2 bases from V and 0 bases from J, with 9 bases in between. Germline values: CDR1 SGHAT, CDR2 FQDESV (reference sequence). CDR3 length equals 15 residues. The DNA of the CDR3 is TGTGCCAGCAGCTTACAGGGTGGGAGCACAGATACGCAGTATTTT. As protein: CASSLQGGSTDTQYF.

The rearrangement joins TRBV7-8 to TRBJ1-1; D call uncertain. The CDR3 runs 12 residues. With 5 bases removed from V and 6 bases from J, the gap between germline ends came to 10 bases. CDR1 is SGHVS and CDR2 is FQNEAQ in the germline V gene. In nucleotides, the CDR3 is TGTGCCAGCAGCCTGGACCTCCCTGAAGCTTTCTTT. Amino acids: CASSLDLPEAFF.

The chain is built from TRBV4-2 and TRBJ2-7; D is perhaps TRBD2 (6 bases). Germline CDR1 LGHNA, CDR2 YNFKEQ. The CDR3 contains 16 residues. The germline V and J ends were trimmed by 1 base and 3 bases, with 16 bases remaining between them. For the CDR3, the DNA is TGTGCCAGCAGCCAAGTACCCAGGACTACCGACTACGAGCAGTACTTC. This encodes CASSQVPRTTDYEQYF.

This chain connects TRBV28 to TRBJ1-2; D is perhaps TRBD1 (5 bases). Germline CDR1 and CDR2: MDHEN and SYDVKM. The CDR3 loop spans 15 amino acids. Trimming took 8 bases from V and 2 from J, leaving 18 bases between them. In DNA, the CDR3 is TGTGCCAGCGGCCTGAGGGGCGCATTAAACTATGGCTACACCTTC. As protein: CASGLRGALNYGYTF.

The chain has TRBV18 and TRBJ2-7, with TRBD1 matching 8 bases. Germline-derived CDR1 and CDR2 are KGHSH and LQKENI. Trimming took 5 bases from V and 2 from J; bases not matched to a gene: 11. This CDR3 is built from 16 residues. CDR3 loop: CASSNQRTGFAYEQYF. As DNA, the CDR3 is TGTGCCAGCTCAAACCAAAGGACAGGGTTTGCCTACGAGCAGTACTTC.

V and J are TRBV4-1 and TRBJ1-3, with no clear D. V was cut by 1 base and J by 0 bases, with 13 bases left in between. There are 17 residues in the CDR3. Germline assignment: CDR1 MGHRA and CDR2 YSYEKL. Here the CDR3 reads CASSQGLLGFSGNTIYF. The CDR3 DNA follows: TGCGCCAGCAGCCAAGGACTCTTGGGGTTCTCTGGAAACACCATATATTTT.

The chain is built from TRBV16 and TRBJ2-1; D could derive from TRBD1 or TRBD2 (5 bases each). V dropped 2 bases and J dropped 7 bases, with 12 bases sitting between them. Germline V gene lookup returns CDR1 KGHSY and CDR2 FQNENV. The CDR3 has 14 amino acids. For the CDR3, the DNA is TGTGCCAGCAGCCAACGGGGCGCGGGTAATGAGCAGTTCTTC. This encodes CASSQRGAGNEQFF. The whole variable domain, filled in from reference TRBV16 and TRBJ2-1, reads GEEVAQTPKHLVRGEGQKAKLYCAPIKGHSYVFWYQQVLKNEFKFLISFQNENVFDETGMPKERFSAKCLPNSPCSLEIQATKLEDSAVYFCASSQRGAGNEQFFGPGTRLTVL.

This chain links TRBV24-1 with TRBJ1-1; 8 bases line up with TRBD1. This CDR3 contains 14 residues. V gave up 8 bases and J gave up 1 base; unmatched junction bases: 5. Germline V CDR1 and CDR2: KGHDR, SFDVKD. CDR3: CATTSGTGNTEAFF. CDR3 DNA: TGTGCCACCACCTCCGGGACAGGGAACACTGAAGCTTTCTTT.

This chain uses TRBV3-1 (or the pseudogene TRBV3-2) with TRBJ2-1, with D unclear. The germline V gene has CDR1 LGHDT and CDR2 YNNKEL (reference sequence). Trimming left V 1 base short and J 8 bases short, with 12 bases between. The CDR3 covers 14 residues. The CDR3 protein is CASSQGYFPHEQFF. Written as DNA, the CDR3 is TGTGCCAGCAGCCAAGGATACTTCCCCCATGAGCAGTTCTTC.

This chain uses TRBV24-1 with TRBJ2-1; D might be TRBD1 (5 bases). Germline V lookup: CDR1 KGHDR, CDR2 SFDVKD. Trimming shortened V by 2 bases and J by 5 bases, and 9 bases separated the two germline ends. The CDR3 has 14 residues. CDR3 sequence reads: CATSDSGRDNEQFF. As DNA, the CDR3 is TGTGCCACCAGTGATTCGGGCAGGGACAATGAGCAGTTCTTC.

The chain is built from TRBV5-1 and TRBJ1-1, with TRBD1 identical over 10 bases. Germline V gene lookup returns CDR1 SGHRS and CDR2 YFSETQ. Trimming removed 3 bases from V and 7 bases from J; junction bases left unmatched: 6. The CDR3 contains 14 residues. In DNA form, the CDR3 reads TGCGCCAGCAGCTGGGACAGGGGACCAATTGAAGCTTTCTTT. Protein: CASSWDRGPIEAFF.

V and J are TRBV27 and TRBJ2-1; 12 bases are a match to TRBD1. V gave up 4 bases and J gave up 7 bases; unmatched junction bases: 5. This CDR3 comprises 15 residues. The germline gives CDR1 MNHEY, CDR2 SMNVEV (reference sequence). CDR3 nucleotides: TGTGCCAGCAGTTCCGGGACAGGGGGCTGGAATGAGCAGTTCTTC. Translation: CASSSGTGGWNEQFF.

The rearrangement uses TRBV24-1 and TRBJ2-3; 11 bases match TRBD2. Germline assignment: CDR1 KGHDR and CDR2 SFDVKD. Trimming cost V 4 bases and J 3 bases; bases outside gene matches: 11. The CDR3 has 18 amino acids. Written as DNA, the CDR3 is TGTGCCACCAGTGACCGACAGACTAGCGGGACAAGGACAGATACGCAGTATTTT. It is translated as CATSDRQTSGTRTDTQYF.

V usage is TRBV6-5 and J usage is TRBJ1-3; D remains unclear. The CDR3 contains 14 residues. With 6 bases removed from V and 0 bases from J, the gap between germline ends came to 9 bases. Germline V CDR1 and CDR2: MNHEY, SVGAGI. The CDR3 coding sequence is TGTGCCAGCAGGTCAGGAGCCTCTGGAAACACCATATATTTT. It codes for CASRSGASGNTIYF.

This clone was found once. V usage is TRBV6-2 or TRBV6-3 and J usage is TRBJ1-4, with D uncertain. The CDR3 is 13 amino acids. Trimming cost V 5 bases and J 5 bases, with 9 bases left between them. Per the germline V gene, CDR1 is MNHEY and CDR2 is SVGEGT. CDR3 amino acids: CASSRTENEKLFF. Here the CDR3 DNA reads TGTGCCAGCAGTAGGACGGAAAATGAAAAACTGTTTTTT.

The rearrangement joins TRBV4-1 to TRBJ2-2; the match to TRBD1 covers 9 bases. The CDR3 totals 14 residues. J was trimmed by 6 bases and V by 4 bases; bases with no gene match: 3. CDR1 and CDR2 (germline): MGHRA, YSYEKL. The CDR3 region has the DNA TGCGCCAGCAGCCTGACAGGGGGATCCGGGGAGCTGTTTTTT. It yields the protein CASSLTGGSGELFF.

The chain carries TRBV29-1 and TRBJ2-2; D call uncertain. This CDR3 has 15 residues. The germline V gene has CDR1 SQVTM and CDR2 ANQGSEA. Trimming took 5 bases from V and 0 from J, leaving 13 bases between them. CDR3 nucleotides: TGCAGCGTTCATGTGCAGGACGCGAACACCGGGGAGCTGTTTTTT. Translated, it gives CSVHVQDANTGELFF.

Only one count was recorded for this clone. For the CDR3, the DNA is TGTGCCAGCTCCGGGACGAACTATGGCTACACCTTC. Residues: CASSGTNYGYTF. The gene calls are TRBV11-3 and TRBJ1-2; TRBD1 might be the D (5 bases). The CDR3 consists of 12 residues. Germline V gene data show CDR1 as SGHNT and CDR2 as YENEEA. Trimming removed 8 bases at V and 2 bases at J, with 9 bases between.

The genes are TRBV27 and TRBJ2-7, with TRBD2 as a possible D gene (6 bases). Trimming took 5 bases from V and 4 from J, leaving 15 bases between them. The CDR3 sequence is 14 residues long. Germline V lookup: CDR1 MNHEY, CDR2 SMNVEV (reference sequence). The CDR3 DNA follows: TGTGCCAGCAGTCCCCCGGGGAGCGGGTACGAGCAGTACTTC. It translates to CASSPPGSGYEQYF.

The rearrangement joins TRBV30 to TRBJ1-3; D not certain. This CDR3 has 15 residues. The V end was cut by 1 base, the J end by 4 bases, with 14 bases between. Per the germline V gene, CDR1 is GTSNPN and CDR2 is SVGIG (reference sequence). The CDR3 is CAWSGWATSGNTIYF. CDR3 sequence (DNA): TGTGCCTGGAGTGGTTGGGCTACTTCAGGAAACACCATATATTTT. The entire variable domain, with the rest obtained from reference TRBV30 and TRBJ1-3, is as follows: SQTIHQWPATLVQPVGSPLSLECTVEGTSNPNLYWYRQAAGRGLQLLFYSVGIGQISSEVPQNLSASRPQDRQFILSSKKLLLSDSGFYLCAWSGWATSGNTIYFGEGSWLTVV.

This clone was detected only a few times. The chain is built from TRBV3-1 (or the pseudogene TRBV3-2) and TRBJ2-7, with 12 bases lining up with TRBD2. CDR3 length: 17 amino acids. Trimming cost V 1 base and J 0 bases; bases outside gene matches: 4. Germline CDR1 reads LGHDT; CDR2 reads YNNKEL (reference sequence). Here the CDR3 reads CASSQALAGGRSYEQYF. DNA of the CDR3: TGTGCCAGCAGCCAAGCACTAGCGGGAGGCCGCTCCTACGAGCAGTACTTC.

The V and J genes are TRBV19 and TRBJ2-6; 10 nucleotides line up with TRBD1. CDR3 length: 20 residues. The V segment lost 6 bases and the J segment 4 bases; nucleotides outside the gene matches: 18. Germline CDR1 and CDR2: LNHDA and SQIVND (reference sequence). CDR3 sequence reads: CASSLKGSDRGSFGANVLTF. The CDR3 DNA reads as TGTGCCAGTAGCCTGAAAGGGTCGGACAGGGGGTCGTTCGGGGCCAACGTCCTGACTTTC.

V and J are TRBV6-5 and TRBJ2-5; tentative D call: TRBD1 (6 bases). Germline lookup yields CDR1 MNHEY and CDR2 SVGAGI. This CDR3 has 13 residues. Between the trimmed V and J ends, which lost 2 bases and 4 bases, there was a span of 8 bases. DNA for the CDR3: TGTGCCAGCAGTTACGCGACAGGAGAGACCCAGTACTTC. It is translated as CASSYATGETQYF.